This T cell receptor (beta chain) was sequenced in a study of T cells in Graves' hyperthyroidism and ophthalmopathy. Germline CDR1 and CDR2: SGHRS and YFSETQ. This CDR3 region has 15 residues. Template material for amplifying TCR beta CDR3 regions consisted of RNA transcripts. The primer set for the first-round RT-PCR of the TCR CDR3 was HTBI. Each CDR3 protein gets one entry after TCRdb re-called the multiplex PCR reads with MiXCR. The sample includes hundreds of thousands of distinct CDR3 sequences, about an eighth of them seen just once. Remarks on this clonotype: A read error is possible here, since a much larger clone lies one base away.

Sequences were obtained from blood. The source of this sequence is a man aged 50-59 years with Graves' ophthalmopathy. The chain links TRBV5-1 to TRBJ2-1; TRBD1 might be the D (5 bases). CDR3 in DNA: TGCGCCGGCAGCTTGGTAGGGGAACGTTACAATGAGCAGTTCTTC. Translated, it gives CAGSLVGERYNEQFF.